These 15 T cell receptor beta chains were sequenced from one sample in a study of cytomegalovirus exposure and HLA in healthy donors. Vbeta (60) and Jbeta (13) primers were used in the PCR. Assay: immunoSEQ multiplex PCR; the TCRdb copy retains only in-frame clones and omits some. This table has more than 85,000 clones, approximately 72% appearing once. The sample comprised PBMCs. The receptors come from a young man in good health and CMV-seronegative.

The chain recombines TRBV11-2 with TRBJ2-7; possible D gene TRBD2, 6 bases. V lost 1 base and J 1 base, leaving 8 bases between the germline ends. The CDR3 has 14 residues. CDR1 is SGHAT, CDR2 FQNNGV, per germline. The CDR3 region has the DNA TGTGCCAGCAGCTTAGTCGGGGGATCCTACGAGCAGTACTTC. This gives the protein CASSLVGGSYEQYF.

V is TRBV28 and J is TRBJ2-7, with D possibly TRBD2 on 6 matching bases. The germline CDR1 and CDR2 sequences are MDHEN and SYDVKM. The CDR3 length is 14 residues. V lost 0 bases and J 2 bases, leaving 8 bases between the germline ends. The CDR3 coding sequence is TGTGCCAGCAGTTTATGGGGCGGGACCTACGAGCAGTACTTC. Amino acid sequence: CASSLWGGTYEQYF.

The V and J genes are TRBV4-1 and TRBJ1-3, with D possibly being TRBD1 (5 bases). V shed 1 base and J shed 0 bases, with 10 bases lying between them. The CDR3 covers 16 residues. Germline CDR1 is MGHRA and CDR2 is YSYEKL. CDR3 in DNA: TGCGCCAGCAGCCAAGTCAGGGTGAGCTCTGGAAACACCATATATTTT. Translation: CASSQVRVSSGNTIYF.

The chain joins TRBV5-8 to TRBJ1-5; D is unclear. V dropped 1 base and J dropped 5 bases, with 7 bases sitting between them. This CDR3 has 13 residues. In germline, CDR1 is SGHTS, CDR2 YDEGEE. This CDR3 reads CASSLSGDQPQHF. In DNA form, the CDR3 reads TGTGCCAGCAGCTTGAGCGGGGATCAGCCCCAGCATTTT. Full variable domain (outside the CDR3, taken from reference TRBV5-8 and TRBJ1-5): EAGVTQSPTHLIKTRGQQATLRCSPISGHTSVYWYQQALGLGLQFLLWYDEGEERNRGNFPPRFSGRQFPNYSSELNVNALELEDSALYLCASSLSGDQPQHFGDGTRLSIL.

The rearrangement uses TRBV7-9 and TRBJ2-5; D might be TRBD1 (5 bases). The CDR3 length is 15 residues. Germline values: CDR1 SEHNR, CDR2 FQNEAQ (reference sequence). V shed 2 bases and J shed 1 base, with 11 bases lying between them. The CDR3 region has the DNA TGTGCCAGCAGCTTAATAGGGGCCCTCCAAGAGACCCAGTACTTC. This codes for CASSLIGALQETQYF.

The chain carries TRBV10-3 and TRBJ2-1; tentatively, D is TRBD2 (5 bases). Trimming took 4 bases from V and 8 from J, leaving 18 bases between them. This CDR3 is built from 15 residues. The germline V gene has CDR1 ENHRY and CDR2 SYGVKD. The CDR3 DNA sequence: TGTGCCATCAGTGCGTCGAGTGGGAGTTTGCATGAGCAGTTCTTC. Its protein is CAISASSGSLHEQFF.

This clone was recorded a few times. This rearrangement joins TRBV6-5 to TRBJ2-1; a weak D match, TRBD2 (5 bases). Trimming took 6 bases from V and 5 from J, leaving 11 bases between them. Germline loops: CDR1 MNHEY, CDR2 SVGAGI. The CDR3 is made up of 13 amino acids. The CDR3 DNA sequence: TGTGCCAGCAGCAGGAGCGGAGACAATGAGCAGTTCTTC. It yields the protein CASSRSGDNEQFF.

In the case of this clone: The sample holds other DNA sequences that translate to the same CDR3. The V gene is TRBV23-1, the J gene TRBJ2-3; 8 positions agree with TRBD2. TRBV23-1 is identified as an open reading frame with a role that is uncertain. The CDR3 sequence is 18 residues long. Germline trimming cut 2 bases from V and 5 bases from J; bases unmatched to any gene: 15. The CDR3 DNA reads TGCGCCAGCAGTCAAAACCGTCCAGCGGGAGCGTCGGGAGATACGCAGTATTTT. This sequence encodes CASSQNRPAGASGDTQYF.

The chain joins TRBV5-1 to TRBJ1-1; D ambiguous. This CDR3 spans 14 amino acids. In germline, CDR1 is SGHRS, CDR2 YFSETQ. The germline V and J ends were trimmed by 1 base and 0 bases, with 7 bases remaining between them. CDR3 in DNA: TGCGCCAGCAGCTTGACAGCCATGAACACTGAAGCTTTCTTT. Translating it yields CASSLTAMNTEAFF.

The chain combines TRBV5-1 with TRBJ2-2; unclear D gene. The CDR3 is 14 amino acids. V lost 6 bases, J lost 0 bases, and 9 bases lay in between. Germline CDR1 SGHRS, CDR2 YFSETQ. The CDR3 region is CASTPDTNTGELFF. DNA of the CDR3: TGCGCCAGCACCCCCGACACGAACACCGGGGAGCTGTTTTTT.

V gene TRBV29-1 combines with J gene TRBJ2-7; TRBD1 matches at 8 bases. The CDR3 runs 11 residues. CDR1 is SQVTM and CDR2 is ANQGSEA in the germline V gene. In nucleotides, the CDR3 is TGCAGTAGAGACAGGGGCTACGAGCAGTACTTC. It encodes CSRDRGYEQYF.

This clone was detected only a few times. This sequence joins TRBV7-9 and TRBJ1-5; D call uncertain. The V end was cut by 1 base, the J end by 2 bases, with 6 bases between. This CDR3 has 14 residues. Germline V gene data show CDR1 as SEHNR and CDR2 as FQNEAQ (reference sequence). CDR3 in amino acids: CASSLELGNQPQHF. In DNA form, the CDR3 reads TGTGCCAGCAGCTTAGAGCTGGGCAATCAGCCCCAGCATTTT.

The chain couples TRBV11-2 to TRBJ2-7; 7 nucleotides match TRBD1. Germline lookup yields CDR1 SGHAT and CDR2 FQNNGV. There are 13 residues in the CDR3. The V and J ends lost 3 bases and 2 bases, in that order; junction bases with no gene match: 1. Written as DNA, the CDR3 is TGTGCCAGCAGCTTCGACAGGGCCTACGAGCAGTACTTC. Its protein product is CASSFDRAYEQYF.

The chain couples TRBV28 to TRBJ2-7; 7 nucleotides match TRBD1. Germline V gene data show CDR1 as MDHEN and CDR2 as SYDVKM. The CDR3 totals 17 residues. V lost 6 bases and J lost 2; bases outside the gene matches: 16. The CDR3 is CASRDTYLGQGAYEQYF. The CDR3 DNA follows: TGTGCCAGCAGAGACACCTACCTCGGGCAGGGGGCCTACGAGCAGTACTTC.

The chain uses TRBV4-3 and TRBJ1-2; D remains unclear. Trimming pared 3 bases from V and 0 bases from J, leaving 5 bases between. The CDR3 totals 13 residues. The germline V gene encodes CDR1 LGHNA and CDR2 YSLEER. For the CDR3, the DNA is TGCGCCAGCAGCCAGGGAGCTAACTATGGCTACACCTTC. Residues: CASSQGANYGYTF.